This T cell receptor beta chain was identified during a study of blood T cell repertoires in COVID-19. Germline V gene lookup returns CDR1 SGDLS and CDR2 YYNGEE. This CDR3 has 14 residues. Trimming stripped 0 bases from V and 8 bases from J, with 14 bases between. Some clones are missing from TCRdb's copy, which holds only in-frame ones; the method was immunoSEQ multiplex PCR. The table lists roughly 160,000 clones, about 85% of them singletons. The sequenced sample consisted of peripheral blood. This TCR was sampled from a man younger than 35 with acute or convalescent COVID-19. The chain has TRBV9 and TRBJ1-2, with a possible D match to TRBD1 (6 bases). The CDR3 region has the DNA TGTGCCAGCAGCGTAGAACAGGGATCCGGCGGCTACACCTTC. Residues: CASSVEQGSGGYTF.